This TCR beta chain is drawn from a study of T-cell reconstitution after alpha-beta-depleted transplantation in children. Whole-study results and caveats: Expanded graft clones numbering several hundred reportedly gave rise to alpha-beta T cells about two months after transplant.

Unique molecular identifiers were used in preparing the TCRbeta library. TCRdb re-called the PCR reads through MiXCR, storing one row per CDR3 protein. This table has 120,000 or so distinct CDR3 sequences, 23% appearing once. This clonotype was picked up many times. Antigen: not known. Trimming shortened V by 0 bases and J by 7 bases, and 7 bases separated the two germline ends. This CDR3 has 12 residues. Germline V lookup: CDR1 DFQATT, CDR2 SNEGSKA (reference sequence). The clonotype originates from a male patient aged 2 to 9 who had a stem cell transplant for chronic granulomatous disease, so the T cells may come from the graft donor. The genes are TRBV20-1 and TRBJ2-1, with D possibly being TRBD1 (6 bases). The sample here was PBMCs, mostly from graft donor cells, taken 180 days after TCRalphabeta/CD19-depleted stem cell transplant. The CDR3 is CSARDQGNEQFF. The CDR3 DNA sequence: TGCAGTGCTAGAGATCAGGGGAATGAGCAGTTCTTC.